Each of the 27 T cell receptor beta chains below was sequenced from the same sample in a study of identical twins. TCRdb processed the 5' RACE reads anew with MiXCR; each CDR3 protein has one entry. Among roughly 350,000 distinct CDR3 sequences listed, approximately 13% were seen once. This sample was shared with a second study, whose subject was yellow fever vaccine responses in identical twins.

Sequenced input: CD8+ T cells sorted from blood. These receptors were collected from a woman aged 18-29 years in good health.

This chain links TRBV12-3 or TRBV12-4 with TRBJ1-2; 9 bases are a match to TRBD1. The V gene end was trimmed by 3 bases and the J gene end by 8 bases; junction bases not matched to a gene: 10. This CDR3 has 15 amino acids. CDR3 coding DNA: TGTGCCAGCAGTTTTGTGGGGACAGGGTCGAAAGGCTACACCTTC. Protein product: CASSFVGTGSKGYTF.

This clonotype came up a few times. V and J are TRBV4-1 and TRBJ2-7; D is perhaps TRBD1 (6 bases). Trimming removed 3 bases at V and 3 bases at J, with 9 bases between. The germline gives CDR1 MGHRA, CDR2 YSYEKL. The CDR3 has 13 residues. CDR3 residues: CASSHGGGYEQYV. The CDR3 DNA is TGCGCCAGCAGCCATGGGGGCGGCTACGAGCAGTACGTC.

The genes are TRBV29-1 and TRBJ2-7; 10 bases are a match to TRBD2. Germline CDR1 and CDR2: SQVTM and ANQGSEA. The CDR3 runs 14 residues. Unmatched junction bases numbered 8, after V lost 4 bases and J lost 5 bases. This chain's CDR3 is CSVGSGRVANEQYF. The CDR3 nucleotides are TGCAGCGTTGGAAGCGGGAGGGTTGCCAACGAGCAGTACTTC.

This clonotype was recorded a few times. The rearrangement links TRBV20-1 to TRBJ2-7, with 7 bases lining up with TRBD1. After removal of 6 bases from V and 6 bases from J, the junction contained 8 bases not matched to a gene. The CDR3 is made up of 12 amino acids. Per the germline V gene, CDR1 is DFQATT and CDR2 is SNEGSKA (reference sequence). The CDR3 nucleotides are TGCAGTGCCACGACAGGGCTCAGCGAGCAGTACGTC. Translated, it gives CSATTGLSEQYV.

The CDR3 DNA reads as TGCAGTGCTCCGAACTCAGATACGCAGTATTTT. Its translation is CSAPNSDTQYF. The chain employs TRBV20-1 and TRBJ2-3, with unresolved D. The CDR3 contains 11 residues. V lost 5 bases to trimming and J lost 4 bases, with 7 bases between them. The V gene's germline CDR1 is DFQATT and CDR2 SNEGSKA (reference sequence).

This clonotype was counted at least ten times. The rearrangement uses TRBV29-1 and TRBJ2-2, with a possible D match to TRBD2 (5 bases). The germline CDR1 and CDR2 sequences are SQVTM and ANQGSEA. The length of the CDR3 is 13 residues. V lost 7 bases and J lost 1, with 10 bases in between. The DNA of the CDR3 is TGCAGCGCTACGGGGTTGAACACCGGGGAGCTGTTTTTT. It codes for CSATGLNTGELFF.

This clonotype was counted between two and nine times. V usage is TRBV27 and J usage is TRBJ2-5; 7 nucleotides align to TRBD2. CDR1 MNHEY and CDR2 SMNVEV come from the germline V gene (reference sequence). CDR3 length equals 16 residues. V shed 2 bases and J 2 bases; nucleotides not matched to a gene: 8. The CDR3 loop is CASSLVPRGVQETQYF. The CDR3 DNA reads TGTGCCAGCAGTTTAGTCCCCCGGGGGGTGCAAGAGACCCAGTACTTC.

This clonotype has a handful of counts. The chain is built from TRBV20-1 and TRBJ2-3; TRBD2 matches at 10 bases. Per the germline V gene, CDR1 is DFQATT and CDR2 is SNEGSKA (reference sequence). The CDR3 loop spans 15 amino acids. The V and J ends lost 3 bases and 2 bases, in that order; junction bases with no gene match: 5. The CDR3 nucleotides read TGCAGTGCTAGCCCCACTAGCGGGGACACAGATACGCAGTATTTT. It encodes CSASPTSGDTDTQYF.

This sequence joins TRBV15 and TRBJ2-7, with 7 positions matching TRBD1. CDR3 length equals 14 residues. The germline CDR1 and CDR2 sequences are LNHNV and YYDKDF (reference sequence). DNA of the CDR3: TGTGCCACCAGCAGAGACCGGGACAGCCAGTACGGAAACGTC. The encoded protein is CATSRDRDSQYGNV.

The chain carries TRBV9 and TRBJ1-2; TRBD1 aligns across 7 bases. The CDR3 spans 13 residues. Germline V CDR1 and CDR2: SGDLS, YYNGEE. Trimming removed 2 bases from V and 6 bases from J; junction bases left unmatched: 4. CDR3 protein: CASSVGTDDGYTF. In DNA, the CDR3 is TGTGCCAGCAGCGTCGGGACAGACGATGGCTACACCTTC. Full variable domain (remainder filled in from reference TRBV9 and TRBJ1-2): DSGVTQTPKHLITATGQRVTLRCSPRSGDLSVYWYQQSLDQGLQFLIQYYNGEERAKGNILERFSAQQFPDLHSELNLSSLELGDSALYFCASSVGTDDGYTFGSGTRLTVV.

This clonotype has just a few counts. The chain has TRBV12-3 or TRBV12-4 and TRBJ2-1, with D perhaps matching TRBD1 or TRBD2 (5 bases each). The CDR3 has 14 amino acids. V dropped 5 bases and J dropped 3 bases, with 11 bases sitting between them. The CDR3 region is CASSPRDHYNEQFF. For the CDR3, the DNA is TGTGCCAGCAGTCCCAGGGACCACTACAATGAGCAGTTCTTC.

The gene calls are TRBV21-1 and TRBJ2-7; the table names TRBD1, a call not compared with the DNA. TRBV21-1 is recorded as a pseudogene. This CDR3 region has 10 residues. Here the CDR3 reads CASKNREQYF. CDR3 bases: TGTGCCAGCAAAAACAGGGAGCAGTACTTC.

This clonotype came up a few times. The chain carries TRBV28 and TRBJ2-5; the D is unclear. Trimming pared 4 bases from V and 5 bases from J, leaving 11 bases between. The V gene's germline CDR1 is MDHEN and CDR2 SYDVKM. There are 13 residues in the CDR3. As DNA, the CDR3 is TGTGCCAGCAGTTCCACGGACGGGGAGACCCAGTACTTC. Protein: CASSSTDGETQYF.

This clonotype was recorded a few times. This chain joins TRBV20-1 and TRBJ2-2; 7 bases are a match to TRBD2. The CDR3 loop spans 15 amino acids. The J segment lost 1 base and the V segment lost 3 bases, leaving 5 bases of the junction unmatched. Germline CDR1 and CDR2: DFQATT and SNEGSKA (reference sequence). The CDR3 region has the DNA TGCAGTGCTAGCGGGACTACGCGGAACACCGGGGAGCTGTTTTTT. Translation gives CSASGTTRNTGELFF.

This chain uses TRBV10-3 with TRBJ2-5; D is uncertain. Between the trimmed V and J ends, which lost 3 bases and 2 bases, there was a span of 4 bases. Germline-derived CDR1 and CDR2 are ENHRY and SYGVKD. The CDR3 runs to 12 residues. As DNA, the CDR3 is TGTGCCATCAGTGAAGAGCAAGAGACCCAGTACTTC. Its protein is CAISEEQETQYF.

There are a few counts of this clonotype. V and J are TRBV6-4 and TRBJ2-2; D not resolved. With 6 bases removed from V and 4 bases from J, the gap between germline ends came to 9 bases. In germline, CDR1 is MRHNA, CDR2 SNTAGT. This CDR3 region has 13 residues. The CDR3 is CASSHGPTGELFF. The CDR3 DNA sequence: TGTGCCAGCAGCCATGGGCCCACCGGGGAGCTGTTTTTT.

The rearrangement uses TRBV27 and TRBJ1-5; D might be TRBD1 (5 bases). This CDR3 is 14 amino acids long. CDR1 and CDR2 from the germline V gene are MNHEY and SMNVEV (reference sequence). The ends were cut back, 6 bases at V and 0 bases at J, with 9 bases in the middle. The CDR3: CASRGRGSNQPQHF. The CDR3 bases are TGTGCCAGCAGGGGTAGGGGTAGCAATCAGCCCCAGCATTTT.

This clonotype was counted a few times. CDR3 nucleotide sequence: TGTGCCAGCAGTGGGACTAGCGGGAGCGATGAGCAGTTCTTC. This encodes CASSGTSGSDEQFF. The V gene is TRBV2, the J gene TRBJ2-1; TRBD2 matches 13 bases. The CDR3 consists of 14 residues. V shed 4 bases and J 8 bases; nucleotides not matched to a gene: 2. In germline, CDR1 is SNHLY, CDR2 FYNNEI.

The V gene is TRBV7-9, the J gene TRBJ1-2, with 7 bases matching TRBD1. The trim removed 5 bases at V and 7 bases at J, leaving 4 bases unmatched. The CDR3 has 12 residues. Germline-derived CDR1 and CDR2 are SEHNR and FQNEAQ (reference sequence). The CDR3 DNA reads as TGTGCCAGCAGCGCCCCAGGGGGTGGCTACACCTTC. Protein: CASSAPGGGYTF. Full variable domain (remainder filled in from reference TRBV7-9 and TRBJ1-2): DTGVSQNPRHKITKRGQNVTFRCDPISEHNRLYWYRQTLGQGPEFLTYFQNEAQLEKSRLLSDRFSAERPKGSFSTLEIQRTEQGDSAMYLCASSAPGGGYTFGSGTRLTVV.

This clonotype was detected a few times. The rearrangement uses TRBV2 and TRBJ2-1, with D perhaps TRBD2 (5 bases). This CDR3 is built from 12 residues. Germline V CDR1 and CDR2: SNHLY, FYNNEI. V lost 8 bases, J lost 6 bases, and 11 bases lay in between. CDR3 protein: CASFERGNEQFF. The CDR3 nucleotides read TGTGCCAGCTTCGAACGGGGCAATGAGCAGTTCTTC. The full variable domain, rest sourced from reference TRBV2 and TRBJ2-1, is EPEVTQTPSHQVTQMGQEVILRCVPISNHLYFYWYRQILGQKVEFLVSFYNNEISEKSEIFDDQFSVERPDGSNFTLKIRSTKLEDSAMYFCASFERGNEQFFGPGTRLTVL.

This chain links TRBV4-2 with TRBJ2-7; the D call may be TRBD1 or TRBD2 (5 bases each). CDR3 size: 14 residues. Deletions cut 4 bases from V and 1 base from J, with 11 bases between. Germline V CDR1 and CDR2: LGHNA, YNFKEQ. CDR3 DNA: TGTGCCAGCAGCCGAGGGGTGGCGTCCTACGAGCAGTACTTC. Its protein product is CASSRGVASYEQYF.

Worth noting for this clonotype: Here the CDR3 omits its conserved ending phenylalanine or tryptophan, so a read error is the likely source. The rearrangement links TRBV13 to TRBJ1-2; 12 positions agree with TRBD1. CDR1 PRHDT and CDR2 FYEKMQ come from the germline V gene (reference sequence). V dropped 5 bases and J dropped 6; count of bases not matched to a gene: 10. The CDR3 contains 16 residues. The CDR3 DNA follows: TGTGCCAGCAGCCCCACCGGGGGACAGGGGGCAAATGGCTACACCTGC. Encoded protein: CASSPTGGQGANGYTC.

In this sample, this clonotype turned up a few times. J is TRBJ1-2 and V is TRBV5-1; D not resolved. The CDR3 covers 13 residues. Germline CDR1 is SGHRS and CDR2 is YFSETQ. Trimming removed 4 bases at V and 0 bases at J, with 7 bases between. In DNA, the CDR3 is TGCGCCAGCAGCCAGGAATCTAACTATGGCTACACCTTC. Amino acids: CASSQESNYGYTF.

This clonotype was counted only a few times. This chain uses TRBV4-1 with TRBJ2-3; D gene ambiguous. Germline CDR1 reads MGHRA; CDR2 reads YSYEKL. This CDR3 has 14 residues. The ends were cut back, 1 base at V and 4 bases at J, with 9 bases in the middle. This CDR3 reads CASSQGLSADTQYF. Written as DNA, the CDR3 is TGCGCCAGCAGCCAAGGGCTGAGCGCAGATACGCAGTATTTT.

This chain connects TRBV12-3 or TRBV12-4 to TRBJ2-1; no firm D call. Deletions cut 3 bases from V and 14 bases from J, with 11 bases between. The CDR3 runs 11 residues. As DNA, the CDR3 is TGTGCCAGCAGTTTCTTAGAGGCGAAGTTCTTC. It specifies CASSFLEAKFF.

V and J are TRBV12-3 or TRBV12-4 and TRBJ2-1; 8 bases map to TRBD1. The CDR3 runs 15 residues. Trimming took 1 base from V and 7 from J; bases not matched to a gene: 6. CDR3 sequence: CASSLVQGANNEQFF. For the CDR3, the DNA is TGTGCCAGCAGTTTAGTCCAGGGGGCTAATAATGAGCAGTTCTTC.

The chain uses TRBV7-9 and TRBJ2-3; TRBD2 aligns across 12 bases. Germline CDR1 is SEHNR and CDR2 is FQNEAQ (reference sequence). J lost 6 bases, V lost 5 bases, and 12 bases had no gene match. The length of the CDR3 is 17 residues. The chain's CDR3 is CASSRLAGAPKGDTQYF. DNA for the CDR3: TGTGCCAGCAGCCGACTAGCGGGGGCCCCAAAAGGTGATACGCAGTATTTT.